This entry lists 14 T cell receptor beta chains sequenced from one sample in a study of cytomegalovirus exposure and HLA in healthy donors. The PCR was carried out with 60 Vbeta primers and 13 Jbeta primers. TCRdb's copy holds only in-frame clones and misses some; the assay was immunoSEQ multiplex PCR. The table shows 150,000 or so clones, with over 65% occurring only once. The sample taken for sequencing was PBMCs. All receptors come from a man between 35 and 55 years old in good health and CMV-seropositive.

This clone turned up a few times. The V and J genes are TRBV2 and TRBJ2-7; 10 bases are a match to TRBD1. Unmatched junction bases numbered 8, after V lost 6 bases and J lost 3 bases. Germline CDR1 SNHLY, CDR2 FYNNEI. There are 15 residues in the CDR3. The CDR3 protein is CASSENRDRGYEQYF. CDR3 in DNA: TGTGCCAGCAGCGAAAACCGGGACAGGGGCTACGAGCAGTACTTC. The whole variable domain, remainder taken from reference TRBV2 and TRBJ2-7, is EPEVTQTPSHQVTQMGQEVILRCVPISNHLYFYWYRQILGQKVEFLVSFYNNEISEKSEIFDDQFSVERPDGSNFTLKIRSTKLEDSAMYFCASSENRDRGYEQYFGPGTRLTVT.

The chain joins TRBV30 to TRBJ1-2, with 9 bases fitting TRBD1. Germline assignment: CDR1 GTSNPN and CDR2 SVGIG (reference sequence). V dropped 4 bases and J dropped 4; count of bases not matched to a gene: 4. The CDR3 loop spans 13 amino acids. The CDR3 spells CAWKLDRGYGYTF. The CDR3 DNA follows: TGTGCCTGGAAATTGGACAGGGGCTATGGCTACACCTTC.

The V call is TRBV19, the J call TRBJ1-1, with 7 nucleotides matching TRBD1. Germline V lookup: CDR1 LNHDA, CDR2 SQIVND (reference sequence). V was pared by 5 bases and J by 10 bases, with 4 bases of the junction left unmatched. The CDR3 sequence is 11 residues long. CDR3 sequence reads: CASSLRGIAFF. In nucleotides, the CDR3 is TGTGCCAGTAGTCTCAGGGGGATAGCTTTCTTT.

This rearrangement joins TRBV7-2 to TRBJ2-7, with 7 bases identical to TRBD1. Trimming cost V 6 bases and J 2 bases; bases outside gene matches: 4. Germline V CDR1 and CDR2: SGHTA, FQGNSA. This CDR3 spans 13 amino acids. Written as DNA, the CDR3 is TGTGCCAGCAGACTGACAGGGACCTACGAGCAGTACTTC. It encodes CASRLTGTYEQYF.

The chain carries TRBV29-1 and TRBJ2-7; 7 nucleotides agree with TRBD2. The junction had 11 bases not matched to a gene; V was cut back by 4 bases and J by 5 bases. Germline V lookup: CDR1 SQVTM, CDR2 ANQGSEA. The CDR3 is 14 amino acids. CDR3 nucleotide sequence: TGCAGCGTTGGGGGAGGGCAGGTTCCTAACGAGCAGTACTTC. This sequence encodes CSVGGGQVPNEQYF.

Turning to this clone: A junction end diverges from the germline sequence, so it may reflect a read error. The rearrangement links TRBV5-1 to TRBJ2-5, with TRBD2 as a possible D gene (5 bases). The V gene's germline CDR1 is SGHRS and CDR2 YFSETQ. This CDR3 has 13 amino acids. The CDR3 protein is CASTLGSVETQYF. For the CDR3, the DNA is TGCGCCAGCACCTTGGGGAGCGTGGAGACCCAGTACTTC.

The J gene is TRBJ2-7, the V gene TRBV7-6, with 14 bases that match TRBD2. Trimming removed 4 bases from V and 4 bases from J; junction bases left unmatched: 6. This CDR3 spans 16 amino acids. Germline CDR1 SGHVS, CDR2 FNYEAQ. The CDR3 region is CASSSGTSGSKYEQYF. The DNA for the CDR3 is TGTGCCAGCAGCTCCGGGACTAGCGGGAGTAAATACGAGCAGTACTTC.

This chain uses TRBV29-1 with TRBJ2-3, with 7 bases matching TRBD2. Germline V gene lookup returns CDR1 SQVTM and CDR2 ANQGSEA. After removal of 6 bases from V and 0 bases from J, the junction contained 9 bases not matched to a gene. The CDR3 has 15 residues. The CDR3 is CSVARGSGSTDTQYF. In DNA, the CDR3 is TGCAGCGTGGCCCGGGGTAGCGGGAGCACAGATACGCAGTATTTT.

CDR3 bases: TGTGCCAGCAGCTTAATCCGGGAGAGCACAGATACGCAGTATTTT. This gives the protein CASSLIRESTDTQYF. The chain couples TRBV7-9 to TRBJ2-3; possibly TRBD2 for D (6 bases). The CDR3 loop spans 15 amino acids. Per the germline V gene, CDR1 is SEHNR and CDR2 is FQNEAQ (reference sequence). The V and J ends lost 2 bases and 0 bases respectively, with 9 bases between them.

V and J are TRBV28 and TRBJ1-5; no reliable D call. TRBJ2-3 explains the end of the DNA better; the J call may be wrong. The CDR3 contains 13 residues. Germline values: CDR1 MDHEN, CDR2 SYDVKM. CDR3 sequence: CASSGQSNQPQYF. The CDR3, as DNA: TGTGCCAGCAGTGGGCAGTCTAATCAGCCCCAGTATTTT.

The V and J genes are TRBV5-6 and TRBJ1-1; the D gene is possibly TRBD1 (5 bases). Per germline, CDR1 SGHDT and CDR2 YYEEEE. The CDR3 is 15 amino acids. Between the trimmed V and J ends, which lost 0 bases and 5 bases, there was a span of 14 bases. CDR3: CASSLVFRGGTEAFF. CDR3 DNA sequence: TGTGCCAGCAGCTTGGTATTTAGGGGTGGGACTGAAGCTTTCTTT. Together with reference TRBV5-6 and TRBJ1-1, the CDR3 gives the full variable domain: DAGVTQSPTHLIKTRGQQVTLRCSPKSGHDTVSWYQQALGQGPQFIFQYYEEEERQRGNFPDRFSGHQFPNYSSELNVNALLLGDSALYLCASSLVFRGGTEAFFGQGTRLTVV.

DNA for the CDR3: TGTGCCAGCAGGCGGGACCATTCCACCGGGGAGCTGTTTTTT. Its translation: CASRRDHSTGELFF. The chain links TRBV28 to TRBJ2-2; tentative D call: TRBD2 (6 bases). This CDR3 spans 14 amino acids. CDR1 is MDHEN, CDR2 SYDVKM, per germline. Trimming pared 6 bases from V and 4 bases from J, leaving 12 bases between.

The chain couples TRBV6-1 to TRBJ2-7; 13 bases map to TRBD2. The ends lost 4 bases at V and 4 bases at J; junction bases unmatched: 7. This CDR3 has 16 residues. Germline V gene sequence: CDR1 MNHNS, CDR2 SASEGT. The chain's CDR3 is CASSGLAGGEVYEQYF. For the CDR3, the DNA is TGTGCCAGCAGTGGACTAGCGGGAGGCGAAGTTTACGAGCAGTACTTC.

This chain connects TRBV4-1 to TRBJ2-3, with D hard to call. From germline, CDR1 is MGHRA and CDR2 YSYEKL. There are 14 residues in the CDR3. With 4 bases removed from V and 2 bases from J, the gap between germline ends came to 10 bases. DNA of the CDR3: TGCGCCAGCAGCCTGACGGCGGCCACAGATACGCAGTATTTT. Its translation is CASSLTAATDTQYF.